These 5 T cell receptor beta chains share one sample of origin, sequenced in a study of T cell responses to AZD1222 COVID-19 vaccine. Generated by immunoSEQ multiplex PCR, the TCRdb table keeps only in-frame clones and is missing some. Of tens of thousands of clones in the sample, 80% were seen once. This specimen consisted of peripheral blood, obtained 28 days after the second AZD1222 dose. These receptors came from an adult who received the AZD1222 COVID-19 vaccine.

V gene TRBV27 combines with J gene TRBJ2-7; 7 bases align to TRBD2. The V and J ends lost 0 bases and 4 bases, in that order; junction bases with no gene match: 6. This CDR3 comprises 15 residues. Per germline, CDR1 MNHEY and CDR2 SMNVEV (reference sequence). In DNA form, the CDR3 reads TGTGCCAGCAGTTTATCTTCGTGGGAGGGTTACGAGCAGTACTTC. It yields the protein CASSLSSWEGYEQYF.

The rearrangement uses TRBV2 and TRBJ1-5, with D hard to call. Germline values: CDR1 SNHLY, CDR2 FYNNEI. The ends were cut back, 4 bases at V and 0 bases at J, with 7 bases in the middle. This CDR3 region has 14 residues. The CDR3 loop is CASSGQYSNQPQHF. The DNA of the CDR3 is TGTGCCAGCAGTGGGCAGTATAGCAATCAGCCCCAGCATTTT.

The rearrangement links TRBV12-3 or TRBV12-4 to TRBJ2-3; possible D gene TRBD1, 5 bases. The ends were cut back, 4 bases at V and 6 bases at J, with 11 bases in the middle. This CDR3 is 13 amino acids long. CDR3 loop: CASSSSGWDTQYF. CDR3 nucleotides: TGTGCCAGCAGTTCGTCAGGGTGGGATACGCAGTATTTT.

J is TRBJ2-7 and V is TRBV19; TRBD2 aligns across 7 bases. Germline V gene data show CDR1 as LNHDA and CDR2 as SQIVND (reference sequence). V trimming: 3 bases; J trimming: 3 bases; junction bases outside the gene matches: 5. The CDR3 contains 14 residues. The CDR3 region is CASSIGTIFYEQYF. The CDR3 nucleotides are TGTGCCAGTAGTATCGGGACTATTTTCTACGAGCAGTACTTC. The variable domain in full, completed from reference TRBV19 and TRBJ2-7, reads DGGITQSPKYLFRKEGQNVTLSCEQNLNHDAMYWYRQDPGQGLRLIYYSQIVNDFQKGDIAEGYSVSREKKESFPLTVTSAQKNPTAFYLCASSIGTIFYEQYFGPGTRLTVT.

The chain employs TRBV18 and TRBJ2-5; 8 bases are a match to TRBD2. Trimming removed 6 bases from V and 3 bases from J; junction bases left unmatched: 6. This CDR3 has 14 amino acids. The V gene's germline CDR1 is KGHSH and CDR2 LQKENI. The DNA of the CDR3 is TGTGCCAGCTCGCTACCGGGACTAGAAGAGACCCAGTACTTC. This codes for CASSLPGLEETQYF.